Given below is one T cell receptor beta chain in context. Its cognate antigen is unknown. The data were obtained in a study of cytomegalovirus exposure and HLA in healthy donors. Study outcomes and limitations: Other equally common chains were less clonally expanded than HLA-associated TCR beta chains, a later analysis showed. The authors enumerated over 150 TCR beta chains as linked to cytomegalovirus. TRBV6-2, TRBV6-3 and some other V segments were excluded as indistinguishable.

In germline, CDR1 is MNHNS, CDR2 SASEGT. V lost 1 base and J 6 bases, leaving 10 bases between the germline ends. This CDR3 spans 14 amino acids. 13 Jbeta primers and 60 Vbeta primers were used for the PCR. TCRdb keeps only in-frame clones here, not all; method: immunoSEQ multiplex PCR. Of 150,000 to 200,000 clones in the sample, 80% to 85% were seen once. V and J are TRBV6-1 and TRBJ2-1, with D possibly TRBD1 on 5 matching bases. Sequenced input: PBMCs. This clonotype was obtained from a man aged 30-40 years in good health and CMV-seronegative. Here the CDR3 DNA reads TGTGCCAGCAGTGAAGTTGGGGCGAGCAATGAGCAGTTCTTC. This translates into CASSEVGASNEQFF.